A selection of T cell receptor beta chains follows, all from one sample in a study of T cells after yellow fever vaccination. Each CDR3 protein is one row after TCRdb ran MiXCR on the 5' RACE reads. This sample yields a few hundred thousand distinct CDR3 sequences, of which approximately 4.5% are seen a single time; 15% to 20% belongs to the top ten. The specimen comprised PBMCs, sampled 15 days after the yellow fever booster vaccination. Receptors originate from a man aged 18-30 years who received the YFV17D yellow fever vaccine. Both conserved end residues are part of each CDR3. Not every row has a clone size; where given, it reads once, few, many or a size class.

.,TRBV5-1,CASSGGTGESPLHF
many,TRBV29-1,CSVEMGRGQEETQYF
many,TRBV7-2,CASSPTRAQSNEQFF
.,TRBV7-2,CASSGGSHSWETQYF
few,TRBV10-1,CASSEQGTGAQYF
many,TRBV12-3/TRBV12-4,CASSLEGSPLHF
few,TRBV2,CASSLNQGRYGYTF
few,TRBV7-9,CASSTNVGGNEKLFF
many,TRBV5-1,CASSPEGVGNTIYF
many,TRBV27,CASTSAGSYEQYF
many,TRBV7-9,CASSFNPAQLETDSYNEQFF
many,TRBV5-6,CASSWVSTGRDTEAFF
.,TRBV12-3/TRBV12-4,CASSLTSGNVLTF
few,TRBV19,CASSIVPPSGGPQETQYF
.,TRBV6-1,CASSPIRTNTEAFF
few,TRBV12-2,CASRLAPGRVIHQPQHF
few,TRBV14,CASSLTGGANEKLFF
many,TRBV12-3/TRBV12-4,CATVLGHTDTQYF
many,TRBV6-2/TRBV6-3,CASSYGTGAFF
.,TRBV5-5,CASSLGDMRKLFF
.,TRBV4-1,CASSRLAGGLPGNTIYF
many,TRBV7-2,CASSLTGQAVATNEKLFF
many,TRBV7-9,CASSLGGIQPQHF
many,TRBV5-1,CASSRGWYEQFF
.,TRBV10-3,CAISESSGQDQPQHF
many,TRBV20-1,CSATPRFTEAFF
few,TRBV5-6,CASSLYRGSGGYTF
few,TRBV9,CASSGAPGLEQFF
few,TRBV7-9,CASSLSGLYTEAFF
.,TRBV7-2,CASGEGTSSYNSPLHF
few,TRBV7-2,CASSLHHRGPSRTYNEQFF
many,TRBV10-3,CAIGERQGNEQFF